This T cell receptor beta chain came from a study of Graves' ophthalmopathy and Graves' hyperthyroidism. Scientists amplified the TCR beta CDR3 regions from RNA transcripts. After a first-round RT-PCR with HTBI primers, a second-round multiplex PCR was run. In TCRdb, the multiplex PCR reads were re-called with MiXCR into one record per CDR3 protein. The table has under 350,000 distinct CDR3 sequences, roughly 17% seen once. Study-wide findings and caveats: Sensitivity of over 60% and specificity of around 72% were achieved by the model that predicted ophthalmopathy progression.

CDR1 and CDR2 (germline): SQVTM, ANQGSEA. CDR3 size: 16 residues. V lost 1 base and J lost 2; bases outside the gene matches: 8. There are many counts of this clonotype. The antigen remains unidentified. The chain recombines TRBV29-1 with TRBJ2-7; TRBD1 matches 10 bases. This clonotype originated in an adult man with Graves' ophthalmopathy. Material: peripheral blood. CDR3 nucleotide sequence: TGCAGCGTTGAAGTTTGGAGGACAGGGGGGACCTACGAGCAGTACTTC. It specifies CSVEVWRTGGTYEQYF.